The rows below give T cell receptor beta chains drawn from one sample of a study of beta chain features in type 1 diabetes. Data came from immunoSEQ multiplex PCR; TCRdb stores just in-frame clones and leaves some out. The sample shows 300,000 to 400,000 clones, less than 9.5% of them seen only once. The sequenced material came from central memory CD4+ T cells from blood. These receptors came from a young woman in good health. Both conserved end residues are part of each CDR3. The D gene is left open where the match is weak. The listing skips clone size in some rows; elsewhere it reads once, few, many or a size class.

DNA: TGTGCCAGCAGCTTAGCCCAACCAGGGAGTGGTGGCTACACCTTC
CDR3: CASSLAQPGSGGYTF
size: many
J: TRBJ1-2
D: .
V: TRBV11-2

DNA: TGTGCCAGCAGCGTCAGGGACTCGCGTTCACCCCTCCACTTT
CDR3: CASSVRDSRSPLHF
size: .
J: TRBJ1-6
D: .
V: TRBV9

DNA: TGTGCCAGCAGCCTAAACGTTGGCCCCTACGAGCAGTACTTC
CDR3: CASSLNVGPYEQYF
size: few
J: TRBJ2-7
D: .
V: TRBV7-2

DNA: TGTGCCTCCCGGGACAGGGGTGGGAAAAACATTCAGTACTTC
CDR3: CASRDRGGKNIQYF
size: few
J: TRBJ2-4
D: TRBD1
V: TRBV19

DNA: TGTGCCAGTAGTCGGAACGGGACTGCGACCTACGAGCAGTACTTC
CDR3: CASSRNGTATYEQYF
size: few
J: TRBJ2-7
D: .
V: TRBV19

DNA: TGTGCCAGCAGCTTTACTAGCGGCGGTTACGAGCAGTACTTC
CDR3: CASSFTSGGYEQYF
size: .
J: TRBJ2-7
D: TRBD2
V: TRBV7-2

DNA: TGTGCCAGCACAAGTCCGGGCCGGGACAATGAGCAGTTCTTC
CDR3: CASTSPGRDNEQFF
size: few
J: TRBJ2-1
D: .
V: TRBV7-8

DNA: TGCGCCAGCCGATCTGGGGGAAACACCGGGGAGCTGTTTTTT
CDR3: CASRSGGNTGELFF
size: .
J: TRBJ2-2
D: .
V: TRBV5-1

DNA: TGTGCCAGCAGCTTAATGCTAGCGGGGAGCACAGATACGCAGTATTTT
CDR3: CASSLMLAGSTDTQYF
size: few
J: TRBJ2-3
D: TRBD2
V: TRBV7-2

DNA: TGTGCCAGCAGCTTAGTTGGGGACTACGAGCAGTACTTC
CDR3: CASSLVGDYEQYF
size: few
J: TRBJ2-7
D: .
V: TRBV5-4

DNA: TGTGCCATATCGGCAGGACACCCCTGGGAGCTGTTTTTT
CDR3: CAISAGHPWELFF
size: .
J: TRBJ2-2
D: .
V: TRBV10-3

DNA: TGTGCCAGCAGTTCCCTGCGGGAGCAGTACTTC
CDR3: CASSSLREQYF
size: few
J: TRBJ2-7
D: .
V: TRBV28

DNA: TGTGCCAGCAGCCGCAATAACTATGGCTACACCTTC
CDR3: CASSRNNYGYTF
size: .
J: TRBJ1-2
D: .
V: TRBV9

DNA: TGTGCCACCCAGGGGGGGGACTATGGCTACACCTTC
CDR3: CATQGGDYGYTF
size: few
J: TRBJ1-2
D: TRBD1
V: TRBV28

DNA: TGCAGTGCTAGTCTTCAAGAGACCCAGTACTTC
CDR3: CSASLQETQYF
size: few
J: TRBJ2-5
D: .
V: TRBV20-1

DNA: TGTGCCAGCACCGCTGGGAGGGGATACTACGAGCAGTACTTC
CDR3: CASTAGRGYYEQYF
size: .
J: TRBJ2-7
D: TRBD2
V: TRBV6-5

DNA: TGTGCCAGCAGAGGACAGGTTTACGCTGAAGCTTTCTTT
CDR3: CASRGQVYAEAFF
size: .
J: TRBJ1-1
D: TRBD1
V: TRBV5-6

DNA: TGTGCCAGCAAGCGGGGAATGCCTGAAGCTTTCTTT
CDR3: CASKRGMPEAFF
size: many
J: TRBJ1-1
D: .
V: TRBV2

DNA: TGTGCCAGCACCCAACAGGGAGGGGTGCATGGCTACACCTTC
CDR3: CASTQQGGVHGYTF
size: .
J: TRBJ1-2
D: .
V: TRBV28

DNA: TGTGCCAGCAGGTTGGGGCAGGGGGCTTACGAGCAGTACTTC
CDR3: CASRLGQGAYEQYF
size: .
J: TRBJ2-7
D: TRBD1
V: TRBV6-5

DNA: TGTGCCAGCAGCTTAGGGAGTAGCGGTAATAATGAGCAGTTCTTC
CDR3: CASSLGSSGNNEQFF
size: few
J: TRBJ2-1
D: .
V: TRBV7-9

DNA: TGTGCCATCAGTGGAGGGGAGACCCAGTACTTC
CDR3: CAISGGETQYF
size: .
J: TRBJ2-5
D: .
V: TRBV10-3

DNA: TGCAGCGTTTTACCACGGGCCCTTGTCACCAATGAGCAGTTCTTC
CDR3: CSVLPRALVTNEQFF
size: .
J: TRBJ2-1
D: .
V: TRBV29-1

DNA: TGTGCCAGCAGCACCACTAGCGGCTACGAGCAGTACTTC
CDR3: CASSTTSGYEQYF
size: many
J: TRBJ2-7
D: TRBD2
V: TRBV7-9

DNA: TGTGCCAGCAGGACGGTGACAGGAGTCTATGGCTACACCTTC
CDR3: CASRTVTGVYGYTF
size: many
J: TRBJ1-2
D: .
V: TRBV28

DNA: TGTGCCAGCAGCCCTAGTATCCCCCTCCCCAATGAGCAGTTCTTC
CDR3: CASSPSIPLPNEQFF
size: .
J: TRBJ2-1
D: .
V: TRBV7-2

DNA: TGTGCCAGCAGACGGGACGGGCAGATGAACACTGAAGCTTTCTTT
CDR3: CASRRDGQMNTEAFF
size: .
J: TRBJ1-1
D: .
V: TRBV6-5

DNA: TGTGCCAGCAGTCGACAGGGGAACAATGAGCAGTTCTTC
CDR3: CASSRQGNNEQFF
size: few
J: TRBJ2-1
D: TRBD1
V: TRBV6-5

DNA: TGTGCCAGCGGGGGACCTGGCACCGGGGAGCTGTTTTTT
CDR3: CASGGPGTGELFF
size: few
J: TRBJ2-2
D: .
V: TRBV7-3

DNA: TGTGCCAGCAGGAAACGGGGGACTAGCAATGAGCAGTTCTTC
CDR3: CASRKRGTSNEQFF
size: many
J: TRBJ2-1
D: TRBD2
V: TRBV7-2

DNA: TGTGCCAGCAGCGTTCAGGGTGTGAACACTGAAGCTTTCTTT
CDR3: CASSVQGVNTEAFF
size: .
J: TRBJ1-1
D: .
V: TRBV9

DNA: TGTGCCAGCAGCGTAGATATGGACGACTACGAGCAGTACTTC
CDR3: CASSVDMDDYEQYF
size: .
J: TRBJ2-7
D: .
V: TRBV9